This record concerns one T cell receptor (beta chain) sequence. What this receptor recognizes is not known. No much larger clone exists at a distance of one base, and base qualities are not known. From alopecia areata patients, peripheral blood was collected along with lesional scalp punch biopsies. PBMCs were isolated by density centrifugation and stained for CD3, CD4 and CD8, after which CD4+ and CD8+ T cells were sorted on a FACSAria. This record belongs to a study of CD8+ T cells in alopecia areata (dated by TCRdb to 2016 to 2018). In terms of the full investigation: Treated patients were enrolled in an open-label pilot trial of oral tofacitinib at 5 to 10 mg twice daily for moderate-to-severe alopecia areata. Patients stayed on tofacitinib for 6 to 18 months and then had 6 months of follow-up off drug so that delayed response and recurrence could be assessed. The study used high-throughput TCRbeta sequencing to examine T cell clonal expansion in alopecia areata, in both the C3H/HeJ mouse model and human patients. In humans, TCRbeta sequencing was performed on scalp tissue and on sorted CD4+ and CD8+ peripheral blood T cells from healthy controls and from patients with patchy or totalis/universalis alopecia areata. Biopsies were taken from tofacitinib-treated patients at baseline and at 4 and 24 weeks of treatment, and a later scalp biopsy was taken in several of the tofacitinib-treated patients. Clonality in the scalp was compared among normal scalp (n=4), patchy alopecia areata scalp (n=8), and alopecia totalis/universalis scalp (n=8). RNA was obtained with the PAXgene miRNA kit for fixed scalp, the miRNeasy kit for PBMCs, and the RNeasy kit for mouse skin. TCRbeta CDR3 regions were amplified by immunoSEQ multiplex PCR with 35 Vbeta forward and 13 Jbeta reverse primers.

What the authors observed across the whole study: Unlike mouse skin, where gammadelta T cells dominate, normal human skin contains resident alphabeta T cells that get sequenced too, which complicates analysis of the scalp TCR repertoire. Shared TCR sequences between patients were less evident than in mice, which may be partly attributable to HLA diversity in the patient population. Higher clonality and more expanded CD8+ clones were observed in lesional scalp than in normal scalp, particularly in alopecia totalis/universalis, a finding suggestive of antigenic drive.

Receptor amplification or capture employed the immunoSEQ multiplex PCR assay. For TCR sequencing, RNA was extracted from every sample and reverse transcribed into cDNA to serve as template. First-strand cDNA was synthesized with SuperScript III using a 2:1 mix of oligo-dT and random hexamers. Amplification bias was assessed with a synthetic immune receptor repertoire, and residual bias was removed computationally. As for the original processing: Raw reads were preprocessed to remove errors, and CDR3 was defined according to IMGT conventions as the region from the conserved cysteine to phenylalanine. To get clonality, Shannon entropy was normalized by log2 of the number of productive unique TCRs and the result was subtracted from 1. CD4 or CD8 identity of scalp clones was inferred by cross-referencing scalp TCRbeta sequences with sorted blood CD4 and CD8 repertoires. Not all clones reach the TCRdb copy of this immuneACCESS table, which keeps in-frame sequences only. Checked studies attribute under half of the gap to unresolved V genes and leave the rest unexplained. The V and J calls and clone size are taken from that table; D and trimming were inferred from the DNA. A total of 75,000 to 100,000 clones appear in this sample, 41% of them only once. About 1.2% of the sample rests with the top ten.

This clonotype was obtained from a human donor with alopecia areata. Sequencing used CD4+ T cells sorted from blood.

The sequence in DNA is TGTGCCAGCAGTTTATCGAGGACAGGGAGGGCTGAAGCTTTCTTT. Protein translation: CASSLSRTGRAEAFF. This receptor chain uses TRBV27 and TRBJ1-1; TRBD1 matches 8 bases in the middle. V has 0 bases trimmed and J has 6 bases trimmed; junction bases matching no gene number 6. CDR3 length: 15 amino acids, cysteine to phenylalanine. The retained sequence is limited to the CDR3, 45 bases, with the frame set at the first base. The germline V gene (reference sequence) yields MNHEY for CDR1 and SMNVEV for CDR2.